Listed below are T cell receptor beta chains from one sample, sequenced in a study of blood T cell repertoires in COVID-19. TCRdb's table, derived via immunoSEQ multiplex PCR, lists solely in-frame clones and lacks some. The table has some 320,000 clones, roughly 90% seen once. The specimen sequenced was PBMCs or T cells enriched from blood (not recorded which). The receptors stem from a man between 60 and 75 years old who had recovered from COVID-19. Each CDR3 is given with its conserved first and last residue. The D gene is left open where the match is weak. Where a row states a size, it is once, few, many or the class of an expanded clone; other rows omit it.

D: -
J: TRBJ2-1
length: 13
size: -
V: TRBV12-3/TRBV12-4
DNA: TGTGCCAGCAGCGGCCAGGGCTACAATGAGCAGTTCTTC
CDR3: CASSGQGYNEQFF

D: -
J: TRBJ2-7
length: 13
size: -
V: TRBV19
DNA: TGTGCCAGTAGTAGGGCCAGGGGATACGAGCAGTACTTC
CDR3: CASSRARGYEQYF

D: -
J: TRBJ1-2
length: 14
size: -
V: TRBV11-2
DNA: TGTGCCAGCAGCTACCAGGAACACCACTATGGCTACACCTTC
CDR3: CASSYQEHHYGYTF

D: TRBD1
J: TRBJ1-1
length: 15
size: -
V: TRBV25-1
DNA: TGTGCCAGCAGTGGAGACAGGGGAGCGAGCACTGAAGCTTTCTTT
CDR3: CASSGDRGASTEAFF

D: TRBD1
J: TRBJ2-7
length: 15
size: -
V: TRBV27
DNA: TGTGCCAGCAGTTTAGGGGGGACAGGGCACTACGAGCAGTACTTC
CDR3: CASSLGGTGHYEQYF

D: TRBD1
J: TRBJ1-2
length: 17
size: -
V: TRBV5-4
DNA: TGTGCCAGCAGCTTGGGGCAGGGGGTAATAACAGACTATGGCTACACCTTC
CDR3: CASSLGQGVITDYGYTF

D: TRBD2
J: TRBJ2-7
length: 16
size: -
V: TRBV29-1
DNA: TGCAGCGTTGTCCCAGGGGCTGCTAGCGGGTTCTACGAGCAGTACTTC
CDR3: CSVVPGAASGFYEQYF

D: -
J: TRBJ1-3
length: 15
size: -
V: TRBV2
DNA: TGTGCCAGCAGTGTGGAGGGGTCCTCTGGAAACACCATATATTTT
CDR3: CASSVEGSSGNTIYF

D: TRBD1
J: TRBJ2-1
length: 18
size: once
V: TRBV9
DNA: TGTGCCAGCAGCGCCGTTGACAGGGGCCACTACTTGCGTAATGAGCAGTTCTTC
CDR3: CASSAVDRGHYLRNEQFF

D: -
J: TRBJ1-4
length: 16
size: -
V: TRBV4-3
DNA: TGCGCCAGCAGCCAAGATGCTGCGGCTACTAATGAAAAACTGTTTTTT
CDR3: CASSQDAAATNEKLFF

D: TRBD2
J: TRBJ2-1
length: 14
size: -
V: TRBV6-5
DNA: TGTGCCAGCAGCCATGCGGGGGGCGGGTATGAGCAGTTCTTC
CDR3: CASSHAGGGYEQFF

D: -
J: TRBJ2-2
length: 15
size: -
V: TRBV7-6
DNA: TGTGCCAGCAGCTTACAAATACCCGGCACCGGGGAGCTGTTTTTT
CDR3: CASSLQIPGTGELFF

D: -
J: TRBJ2-5
length: 16
size: -
V: TRBV5-6
DNA: TGTGCCAGCAGCTTGGTTACAGGGCTCGGGCAAGAGACCCAGTACTTC
CDR3: CASSLVTGLGQETQYF

D: -
J: TRBJ1-5
length: 13
size: -
V: TRBV11-3
DNA: TGTGCCAGCGGCCGGGGGGAGTCGATGCCCCAGCATTTT
CDR3: CASGRGESMPQHF

D: TRBD1
J: TRBJ1-2
length: 14
size: -
V: TRBV10-3
DNA: TGTGCCATCAAAATGGACAGGGGTCTGGGTGGCTACACCTTC
CDR3: CAIKMDRGLGGYTF

D: TRBD1
J: TRBJ1-6
length: 14
size: -
V: TRBV7-9
DNA: TGTGCCAGCAGCTCCCGGGACAGGGATTCACCCCTCCACTTT
CDR3: CASSSRDRDSPLHF

D: -
J: TRBJ1-2
length: 12
size: once
V: TRBV29-1
DNA: TGCAGCGTCCGCTTGGGGGCCTATGGCTACACCTTC
CDR3: CSVRLGAYGYTF

D: TRBD2
J: TRBJ2-2
length: 15
size: -
V: TRBV27
DNA: TGTGCCAGCAGTTCAGGGACTACGAACACCGGGGAGCTGTTTTTT
CDR3: CASSSGTTNTGELFF

D: -
J: TRBJ1-6
length: 17
size: -
V: TRBV18
DNA: TGTGCCAGCTCACCACTACGGACAGATTACTATAATTCACCCCTCCACTTT
CDR3: CASSPLRTDYYNSPLHF

D: -
J: TRBJ1-4
length: 15
size: -
V: TRBV4-3
DNA: TGCGCCAGCAGCCAAGCCAGGGAAACTAATGAAAAACTGTTTTTT
CDR3: CASSQARETNEKLFF

D: TRBD1
J: TRBJ2-4
length: 15
size: once
V: TRBV5-1
DNA: TGCGCCAGCAGTCGACAGGGTGAATCCAAAAACATTCAGTACTTC
CDR3: CASSRQGESKNIQYF

D: -
J: TRBJ1-2
length: 14
size: -
V: TRBV27
DNA: TGTGCCAGCAGTCCCCATGGCTCTGACTATGGCTACACCTTC
CDR3: CASSPHGSDYGYTF

D: -
J: TRBJ2-6
length: 15
size: -
V: TRBV7-9
DNA: TGTGCCAGCAGCTCGCAGGGGAAAGGGGCCAACGTCCTGACTTTC
CDR3: CASSSQGKGANVLTF

D: TRBD1
J: TRBJ2-3
length: 15
size: -
V: TRBV7-2
DNA: TGTGCCAGCAGCCAGAGGGGGACAGGTCCAGATACGCAGTATTTT
CDR3: CASSQRGTGPDTQYF

D: TRBD2
J: TRBJ2-1
length: 15
size: -
V: TRBV6-5
DNA: TGTGCCAGCAGTTCTCTAGCGGGAGATTTCAATGAGCAGTTCTTC
CDR3: CASSSLAGDFNEQFF

D: TRBD1
J: TRBJ2-2
length: 16
size: -
V: TRBV11-2
DNA: TGTGCCAGCAGCTCTAAAGGGGGCCACGACACCGGGGAGCTGTTTTTT
CDR3: CASSSKGGHDTGELFF

D: -
J: TRBJ1-5
length: 13
size: -
V: TRBV7-9
DNA: TGTGCCAGCAGCTTAGACAGGGCTCAGCCCCAGCATTTT
CDR3: CASSLDRAQPQHF

D: TRBD2
J: TRBJ2-7
length: 17
size: -
V: TRBV27
DNA: TGTGCCAGCAGTTTTCAAGCGGGAGGGATACCCTCCTACGAGCAGTACTTC
CDR3: CASSFQAGGIPSYEQYF

D: TRBD2
J: TRBJ2-1
length: 15
size: -
V: TRBV5-4
DNA: TGTGCCAGCAGCCCAGAGGGGACTAGCGGGAGGGTCCACCTCTTC
CDR3: CASSPEGTSGRVHLF

D: TRBD1
J: TRBJ2-3
length: 16
size: -
V: TRBV5-1
DNA: TGCGCCAGCAGCCCAAAAACAGGGGGCTTTGCAGATACGCAGTATTTT
CDR3: CASSPKTGGFADTQYF

D: -
J: TRBJ2-1
length: 13
size: -
V: TRBV7-3
DNA: TGTGCCAGCAGCTTCTTCCCGGACAATGAGCAGTTCTTC
CDR3: CASSFFPDNEQFF

D: -
J: TRBJ1-4
length: 16
size: -
V: TRBV5-6
DNA: TGTGCCAGCAGCTTGTATGGGCCTGCAACTAATGAAAAACTGTTTTTT
CDR3: CASSLYGPATNEKLFF

D: -
J: TRBJ2-7
length: 18
size: -
V: TRBV25-1
DNA: TGTGCCAGCAGTGAAAGAGCGGAGTTGTGGCCGGGAAAATACGAGCAGTACTTC
CDR3: CASSERAELWPGKYEQYF

D: TRBD2
J: TRBJ2-2
length: 15
size: -
V: TRBV5-1
DNA: TGCGCCAGCAGCCTCGGACTAGCGGGAGAGGGGGAGCTGTTTTTT
CDR3: CASSLGLAGEGELFF

D: TRBD1
J: TRBJ1-2
length: 13
size: -
V: TRBV3-1/TRBV3-2
DNA: TGTGCCAGCAGCGAGACAGGGATAAGTGGCTACACCTTC
CDR3: CASSETGISGYTF

D: -
J: TRBJ1-3
length: 15
size: -
V: TRBV7-9
DNA: TGTGCCAGCAGCCTTTCTCGGGCAGGGGGAAACACCATATATTTT
CDR3: CASSLSRAGGNTIYF

D: TRBD1
J: TRBJ2-3
length: 15
size: -
V: TRBV24-1
DNA: TGTGCCACCAGTGATTTGCGGGACAGGTTAAATACGCAGTATTTT
CDR3: CATSDLRDRLNTQYF